The sequence of this T cell receptor (beta chain) was determined in a study of blood T cell repertoires in COVID-19. Sequencing was performed with immunoSEQ multiplex PCR; in TCRdb, only in-frame clones are kept and a portion is missing. Among under 300,000 clones, 75% to 90% were seen once, and the ten largest hold roughly 12%. The source is a woman aged 60 to 75 with active or convalescent COVID-19. The specimen sequenced was peripheral blood.

Here the CDR3 reads CASSRGSGEQYF. In DNA, the CDR3 is TGTGCCAGCAGCCGAGGTTCCGGCGAGCAGTACTTC. This chain links TRBV5-4 with TRBJ2-7, with D uncertain. With 4 bases removed from V and 6 bases from J, the gap between germline ends came to 11 bases. Germline V gives CDR1 SGHNT, CDR2 YYREEE (reference sequence). The CDR3 sequence is 12 residues long.